This T cell receptor (beta chain) was obtained from a study of cytomegalovirus exposure and HLA in healthy donors. This clone has only a few counts. This PCR relied on a set of 60 Vbeta primers and 13 Jbeta primers. Only in-frame clones appear in the TCRdb table, and some are missing; sequencing was by immunoSEQ multiplex PCR. The sample includes about 99,000 clones, 70% to 80% of them seen just once. The CDR3 loop spans 15 amino acids. V was cut by 5 bases and J by 2 bases, with 13 bases left in between. The germline V gene encodes CDR1 LNHDA and CDR2 SQIVND (reference sequence). This TCR came from a man aged 40-49 years in good health and CMV-seronegative. J is TRBJ1-5 and V is TRBV19; D unresolved. Material: PBMCs. CDR3 DNA sequence: TGTGCCAGTAGTCCGTTTAAAGAGGGCAATCAGCCCCAGCATTTT. Protein product: CASSPFKEGNQPQHF.